This passage covers 13 T cell receptor beta chains from one sample sequenced in a study of T cell repertoires in aging, cancer and after chemotherapy. Multiplex touch-down PCR with TRB-A/B primers amplified rearranged V-D-J TRB sequences. TCRdb redid the calling of the multiplex PCR reads with MiXCR, one entry per CDR3 protein. The sample carries about 820 distinct CDR3 sequences, 20% to 30% recorded once. Peripheral blood genomic DNA, not sorted cells or RNA, was the template. The sample taken for sequencing was blood. The receptors derive from a human donor with a solid tumor.

This clonotype is judged large. The chain has TRBV6-5 and TRBJ2-7, with D uncertain. The CDR3 extends over 11 amino acids. Germline assignment: CDR1 MNHEY and CDR2 SVGAGI. Trimming shortened V by 4 bases and J by 3 bases, and 4 bases separated the two germline ends. CDR3 loop: CASSSDYEQYF. The CDR3 DNA sequence: TGTGCCAGCAGTTCCGACTACGAGCAGTACTTC.

This clonotype rates as medium-sized. The chain carries TRBV6-5 and TRBJ1-1, with 10 bases lining up with TRBD1. V dropped 6 bases and J dropped 3; count of bases not matched to a gene: 4. Germline V gene data show CDR1 as MNHEY and CDR2 as SVGAGI. The CDR3 is made up of 14 amino acids. The CDR3 region has the DNA TGTGCCAGCAGGGAGACAGGGGGCTACACTGAAGCTTTCTTT. This codes for CASRETGGYTEAFF.

This clonotype was seen once. The chain uses TRBV6-5 and TRBJ2-7, with 9 positions matching TRBD1. The length of the CDR3 is 18 residues. Per the germline V gene, CDR1 is MNHEY and CDR2 is SVGAGI. The V and J ends lost 6 bases and 4 bases, in that order; junction bases with no gene match: 19. DNA of the CDR3: TGTGCCAGCAGCAGAAACCCGTACCCCGGGACAGGGCTATACGAGCAGTACTTC. Residues: CASSRNPYPGTGLYEQYF.

The chain carries TRBV5-4 and TRBJ1-1; TRBD1 matches at 9 bases. CDR1 and CDR2 (germline): SGHNT, YYREEE (reference sequence). After removal of 2 bases from V and 9 bases from J, the junction contained 8 bases not matched to a gene. The CDR3 covers 14 residues. CDR3 nucleotide sequence: TGTGCCAGCAGCTTAGGAACAGGGGGCACACAAGCTTTCTTT. Its translation is CASSLGTGGTQAFF.

This clonotype is labeled large. J is TRBJ1-6 and V is TRBV19, with 7 bases that match TRBD1. Germline CDR1 and CDR2: LNHDA and SQIVND (reference sequence). CDR3 length: 13 amino acids. Trimming took 6 bases from V and 9 from J; bases not matched to a gene: 5. The CDR3 DNA is TGTGCCAGTAGCCTGACAGGGTCTTCACCCCTCCACTTT. Translation gives CASSLTGSSPLHF. Combining the CDR3 with reference TRBV19 and TRBJ1-6 gives the whole variable domain DGGITQSPKYLFRKEGQNVTLSCEQNLNHDAMYWYRQDPGQGLRLIYYSQIVNDFQKGDIAEGYSVSREKKESFPLTVTSAQKNPTAFYLCASSLTGSSPLHFGNGTRLTVT.

This clonotype ranks as medium-sized (0.01 to 0.1%). The chain joins TRBV19 to TRBJ1-5, with D perhaps matching TRBD1 (5 bases). CDR1 is LNHDA and CDR2 is SQIVND in the germline V gene (reference sequence). V was shortened by 3 bases and J by 0 bases, with 9 bases between the two germline ends. The CDR3 loop spans 15 amino acids. The CDR3 nucleotides are TGTGCCAGTAGTATCCAGCAGGGTAGCAATCAGCCCCAGCATTTT. This sequence encodes CASSIQQGSNQPQHF.

This clonotype counts as medium-sized. The chain combines TRBV30 with TRBJ1-6; no clear D. Trimming left V 0 bases short and J 12 bases short, with 12 bases between. CDR3 length: 13 amino acids. The germline V gene encodes CDR1 GTSNPN and CDR2 SVGIG (reference sequence). CDR3 coding DNA: TGTGCCTGGAGTGTAACCCCGCCCCGACCCCTCCACTTT. Translated: CAWSVTPPRPLHF. Full variable domain (outside the CDR3, taken from reference TRBV30 and TRBJ1-6): SQTIHQWPATLVQPVGSPLSLECTVEGTSNPNLYWYRQAAGRGLQLLFYSVGIGQISSEVPQNLSASRPQDRQFILSSKKLLLSDSGFYLCAWSVTPPRPLHFGNGTRLTVT.

This clonotype is classed as medium-sized. The chain employs TRBV5-4 and TRBJ1-6; D is undetermined. Germline values: CDR1 SGHNT, CDR2 YYREEE (reference sequence). CDR3 length equals 15 residues. V was shortened by 0 bases and J by 7 bases, with 11 bases between the two germline ends. The CDR3 here is CASSLDAVGNSPLHF. In nucleotides, the CDR3 is TGTGCCAGCAGCTTGGACGCCGTTGGGAATTCACCCCTCCACTTT.

This clonotype is labeled large. The chain couples TRBV12-3 or TRBV12-4 to TRBJ2-1; 10 positions match TRBD2. The CDR3 has 15 amino acids. J was trimmed by 8 bases and V by 2 bases; bases with no gene match: 6. CDR3 region: CASSLSSGGAYEQFF. The CDR3 nucleotides read TGTGCCAGCAGTTTATCCAGCGGGGGGGCATATGAGCAGTTCTTC.

This chain uses TRBV28 with TRBJ1-5; TRBD1 aligns across 8 bases. From germline, CDR1 is MDHEN and CDR2 SYDVKM. V trimming: 6 bases; J trimming: 6 bases; junction bases outside the gene matches: 10. The CDR3 is 15 residues long. The CDR3 nucleotides are TGTGCCAGCAGATTTGACAGGGGTAAGACTCAGCCCCAGCATTTT. Its translation: CASRFDRGKTQPQHF.

This clonotype ranks as large. The V call is TRBV6-5, the J call TRBJ1-2; tentatively, D is TRBD1 (5 bases). V lost 5 bases and J 5 bases, leaving 9 bases between the germline ends. This CDR3 has 12 residues. The germline gives CDR1 MNHEY, CDR2 SVGAGI. In DNA form, the CDR3 reads TGTGCCAGCAGTACAGGACGGTATGGCTACACCTTC. Its translation is CASSTGRYGYTF.

This clonotype is termed medium-sized. The genes are TRBV6-5 and TRBJ2-7; the D gene could be TRBD1 or TRBD2 (5 bases each). The germline V gene has CDR1 MNHEY and CDR2 SVGAGI. With 1 base removed from V and 2 bases from J, the gap between germline ends came to 12 bases. The CDR3 consists of 15 residues. CDR3 in DNA: TGTGCCAGCAGTTACTTCCGGGACGCCGCCTACGAGCAGTACTTC. It yields the protein CASSYFRDAAYEQYF.

J is TRBJ1-2 and V is TRBV6-8; 9 nucleotides match TRBD1. The CDR3 loop spans 17 amino acids. After removal of 3 bases from V and 1 base from J, the junction contained 9 bases not matched to a gene. The germline V gene encodes CDR1 MNHGY and CDR2 SAAAGT. CDR3 in amino acids: CASSYKGTGLGNYGYTF. The DNA of the CDR3 is TGTGCCAGCAGTTATAAAGGGACAGGGCTTGGTAACTATGGCTACACCTTC.